This T cell receptor (beta chain) was captured in a study of blood T cell repertoires in COVID-19. Study-wide background: The study drew acute and convalescent COVID-19 samples from the United States, Italy and Spain. Sample material is recorded as cDNA or gDNA derived from T cells, B-cell-depleted T cells, or PBMCs.

Authors' data handling: Estimation of nucleated cell counts was performed using reference gene primer amplification. Sequencing used immunoSEQ multiplex PCR; TCRdb keeps in-frame clones, though not all of them. The V and J calls and clone size were taken over from that table, and D and trimming were inferred from the DNA. The sample lists about half a million clones; around 85% were seen once. The sequencing input was peripheral blood. This receptor was taken from a human donor in a cohort sampled during active COVID-19.

This CDR3 reads CASSPVLGHYEQYF. The DNA of the CDR3 is TGCGCCAGCAGCCCTGTTTTAGGACACTACGAGCAGTACTTC. V and J are TRBV4-1 and TRBJ2-7; TRBD1 might be the D (5 bases). In germline, CDR1 is MGHRA, CDR2 YSYEKL. The CDR3 loop spans 14 amino acids. The germline V and J ends were trimmed by 4 bases and 3 bases, with 13 bases remaining between them.